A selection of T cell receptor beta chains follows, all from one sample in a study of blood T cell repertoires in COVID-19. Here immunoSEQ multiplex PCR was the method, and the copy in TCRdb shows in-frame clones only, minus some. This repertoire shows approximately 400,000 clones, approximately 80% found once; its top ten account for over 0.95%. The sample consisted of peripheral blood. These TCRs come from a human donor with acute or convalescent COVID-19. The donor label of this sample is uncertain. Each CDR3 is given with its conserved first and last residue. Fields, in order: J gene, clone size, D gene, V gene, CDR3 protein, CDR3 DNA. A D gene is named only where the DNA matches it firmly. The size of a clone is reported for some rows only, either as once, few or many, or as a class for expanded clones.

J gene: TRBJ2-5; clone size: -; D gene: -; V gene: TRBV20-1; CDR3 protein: CSASWQQETQYF; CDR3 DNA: TGCAGTGCTAGTTGGCAGCAAGAGACCCAGTACTTC
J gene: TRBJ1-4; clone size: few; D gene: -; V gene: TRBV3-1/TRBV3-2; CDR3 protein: CASSQEKVRTREKLFF; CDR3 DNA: TGTGCCAGCAGCCAAGAAAAAGTCAGGACTCGAGAAAAACTGTTTTTT
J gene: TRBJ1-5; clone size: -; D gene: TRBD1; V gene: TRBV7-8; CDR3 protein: CASSKQGARSQPQHF; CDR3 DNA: TGTGCCAGCAGCAAACAGGGGGCGCGGAGTCAGCCCCAGCATTTT
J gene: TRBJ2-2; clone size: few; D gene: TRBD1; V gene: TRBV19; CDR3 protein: CASSTGQGGRTGELFF; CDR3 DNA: TGTGCCAGTAGTACCGGACAGGGGGGGCGCACCGGGGAGCTGTTTTTT
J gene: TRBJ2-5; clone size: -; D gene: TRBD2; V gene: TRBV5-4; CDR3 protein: CASSLRLAGGPTETQYF; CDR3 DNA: TGTGCCAGCAGCTTGAGACTAGCGGGAGGGCCTACCGAGACCCAGTACTTC
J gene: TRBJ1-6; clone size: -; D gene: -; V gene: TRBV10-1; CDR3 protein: CASSDGQGWNSPLHF; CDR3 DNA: TGCGCCAGCAGTGATGGCCAGGGATGGAATTCACCCCTCCACTTT
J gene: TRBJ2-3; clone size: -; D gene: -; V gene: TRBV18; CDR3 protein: CASSPLDTPDTQYF; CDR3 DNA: TGTGCCAGCTCACCCTTGGACACGCCAGATACGCAGTATTTT
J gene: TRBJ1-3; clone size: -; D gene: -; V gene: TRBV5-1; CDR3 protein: CASSATGNSGNTIYF; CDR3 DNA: TGCGCCAGCAGCGCGACAGGCAACTCTGGAAACACCATATATTTT
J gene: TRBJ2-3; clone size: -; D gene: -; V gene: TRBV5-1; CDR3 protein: CASSLPKGGSGPDTQYF; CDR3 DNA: TGCGCCAGCAGTTTACCCAAGGGGGGGTCGGGGCCAGATACGCAGTATTTT
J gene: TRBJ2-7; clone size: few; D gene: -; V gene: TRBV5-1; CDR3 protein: CASSLEGGSSTSYF; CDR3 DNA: -
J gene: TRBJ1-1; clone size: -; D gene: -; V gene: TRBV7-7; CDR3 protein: CASSPLSGTTWSTEAFF; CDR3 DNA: TGTGCCAGCAGCCCGTTGTCCGGGACAACATGGAGCACTGAAGCTTTCTTT